The 23 T cell receptor beta chains reported below all come from one sample, sequenced in a study of vaccination and CD4 T cells after COVID-19. The treatment was: approximately 9-day PBMC culture with coronavirus spike peptide pools or control peptides (ViraFEST assay). The antigens these receptors bind are not known. Cultured CD4+ T cell DNA was sequenced using the Oncomine TCR Beta short-read assay. TCRdb reanalysed the PCR reads using MiXCR and keeps one entry per CDR3 protein. The repertoire consists of about 15,000 distinct CDR3 sequences, with 55% to 75% occurring once and the leading ten covering around 6.5%. Input material: CD4+ T cells from blood, cultured in vitro. The receptors were gathered from a human donor who had recovered from COVID-19.

J is TRBJ1-6 and V is TRBV28, with D tentatively TRBD1 (5 bases). Trimming removed 6 bases at V and 7 bases at J, with 16 bases between. The CDR3 covers 15 residues. Germline V gene lookup returns CDR1 MDHEN and CDR2 SYDVKM. The CDR3 loop reads CASSFMGGDNSPLHF. CDR3 bases: TGTGCCAGCAGCTTCATGGGGGGGGACAATTCACCCCTCCACTTT.

V gene TRBV7-1 combines with J gene TRBJ1-1; D is ambiguous. TRBV7-1 carries the ORF label, with uncertain function. The length of the CDR3 is 15 residues. V dropped 2 bases and J dropped 0 bases, with 10 bases sitting between them. CDR3 sequence (DNA): TGTGCCAGCAGCTCAATACAGTACATGAACACTGAAGCTTTCTTT. Amino acids: CASSSIQYMNTEAFF.

J is TRBJ1-1 and V is TRBV5-1; 10 bases match TRBD1. The germline V gene encodes CDR1 SGHRS and CDR2 YFSETQ. This CDR3 region has 14 residues. J was trimmed by 5 bases and V by 6 bases; bases with no gene match: 7. As DNA, the CDR3 is TGCGCCAGCATCCGGACAGGGGGAGATACTGAAGCTTTCTTT. It translates to CASIRTGGDTEAFF.

The V gene is TRBV2, the J gene TRBJ2-5; no definite D call. Trimming stripped 5 bases from V and 3 bases from J, with 4 bases between. Germline V gene sequence: CDR1 SNHLY, CDR2 FYNNEI. The CDR3 spans 11 residues. The CDR3 loop is CASSFEETQYF. CDR3 nucleotides: TGTGCCAGCAGTTTCGAAGAGACCCAGTACTTC.

The gene calls are TRBV20-1 and TRBJ2-1; no firm D call. Germline V gene sequence: CDR1 DFQATT, CDR2 SNEGSKA (reference sequence). V was cut by 1 base and J by 1 base, with 14 bases left in between. The CDR3 runs to 16 residues. The CDR3 reads CSARVFTPTSYNEQFF. The CDR3 region has the DNA TGCAGTGCTAGAGTCTTCACCCCCACGTCCTACAATGAGCAGTTCTTC.

This chain links TRBV6-5 with TRBJ2-5; TRBD1 agrees at 8 bases. The junction had 2 bases not matched to a gene; V was cut back by 0 bases and J by 2 bases. Germline values: CDR1 MNHEY, CDR2 SVGAGI. CDR3 length: 15 amino acids. CDR3 amino acids: CASSYSTGGQETQYF. The CDR3, as DNA: TGTGCCAGCAGTTACTCAACAGGGGGACAAGAGACCCAGTACTTC.

The chain links TRBV6-1 to TRBJ1-2; weak D call: TRBD1 (5 bases). Germline V CDR1 and CDR2: MNHNS, SASEGT. Trimming took 6 bases from V and 3 from J, leaving 11 bases between them. The CDR3 is 13 amino acids. CDR3 residues: CASRAGSDYGYTF. CDR3 DNA: TGTGCCAGCAGAGCAGGGTCGGACTATGGCTACACCTTC.

The V call is TRBV18, the J call TRBJ2-3; TRBD2 matches at 7 bases. CDR3 length: 17 amino acids. V trimming: 2 bases; J trimming: 3 bases; junction bases outside the gene matches: 11. From germline, CDR1 is KGHSH and CDR2 LQKENI. The CDR3 nucleotides are TGTGCCAGCTCACCAACGGGCGGGAGAGGGGCGACAGATACGCAGTATTTT. It specifies CASSPTGGRGATDTQYF.

This clonotype has more than one count but fewer than ten. The genes are TRBV11-3 and TRBJ1-1; tentative D call: TRBD1 (6 bases). The CDR3 is 14 amino acids. Trimming left V 5 bases short and J 1 base short, with 11 bases between. Germline assignment: CDR1 SGHNT and CDR2 YENEEA. The CDR3 here is CASSPTGWNTEAFF. The CDR3 DNA is TGTGCCAGCAGCCCTACAGGGTGGAACACTGAAGCTTTCTTT.

As DNA, the CDR3 is TGTGCCAGCAGCCGAACAGGGGGCACCTCCTACAATGAGCAGTTCTTC. Translating it yields CASSRTGGTSYNEQFF. The chain combines TRBV7-2 with TRBJ2-1; 9 nucleotides align to TRBD1. Germline CDR1 and CDR2: SGHTA and FQGNSA. The CDR3 contains 16 residues. V lost 5 bases and J lost 0; bases outside the gene matches: 5.

CDR3 in amino acids: CASSFAGLSGYTF. CDR3 nucleotide sequence: TGTGCCAGCAGCTTTGCAGGGCTGAGCGGCTACACCTTC. The rearrangement links TRBV5-4 to TRBJ1-2; D might be TRBD1 (5 bases). CDR1 and CDR2 from the germline V gene are SGHNT and YYREEE (reference sequence). This CDR3 comprises 13 residues. The V end lost 2 bases, the J end lost 8 bases, and 13 bases lay between the germline ends.

The V gene is TRBV6-1, the J gene TRBJ2-5; the match to TRBD2 covers 10 bases. The germline V gene encodes CDR1 MNHNS and CDR2 SASEGT. V gave up 8 bases and J gave up 1 base; unmatched junction bases: 10. This CDR3 region has 16 residues. CDR3 bases: TGTGCCAGCGGGGGGAGACTAGCGGGCACCCAAGAGACCCAGTACTTC. It codes for CASGGRLAGTQETQYF.

In its sample, this clonotype is medium-sized. This chain links TRBV20-1 with TRBJ1-5; no firm D call. The length of the CDR3 is 12 residues. Germline V CDR1 and CDR2: DFQATT, SNEGSKA (reference sequence). Between the trimmed V and J ends, which lost 3 bases and 8 bases, there was a span of 11 bases. Written as DNA, the CDR3 is TGCAGTGCTAGCATGCTACAAAAGCCCCAGCATTTT. This sequence encodes CSASMLQKPQHF.

Only one count was recorded for this clonotype. The chain uses TRBV4-1 and TRBJ1-3; tentatively, D is TRBD1 (6 bases). The germline V gene encodes CDR1 MGHRA and CDR2 YSYEKL. The CDR3 sequence is 14 residues long. The V gene lost 8 bases and the J gene lost 0 bases, with 11 bases spanning the gap. CDR3 nucleotides: TGCGCCAGCTCCCGACAGGTCTCTGGAAACACCATATATTTT. It specifies CASSRQVSGNTIYF.

This chain links TRBV2 with TRBJ2-3, with 11 bases aligning to TRBD2. Germline V CDR1 and CDR2: SNHLY, FYNNEI. The CDR3 is made up of 15 amino acids. V dropped 3 bases and J dropped 8; count of bases not matched to a gene: 7. The CDR3 DNA is TGTGCCAGCAGTGAGACTAGCGGGACTAAGGGTACGCAGTATTTT. It is translated as CASSETSGTKGTQYF.

Concerning this clonotype: The junction and the germline gene differ at one end; a read error may be behind it. This sequence joins TRBV7-7 and TRBJ2-7; D call uncertain. The CDR3 is made up of 13 amino acids. Germline assignment: CDR1 SSHAT and CDR2 FNYEAQ (reference sequence). The CDR3 coding sequence is TGTGCTAGCAGCTTAGACTTTAACTACGAGCAGTACTTC. Protein product: CASSLDFNYEQYF. Using reference TRBV7-7 and TRBJ2-7 for the parts outside the CDR3, the full variable domain is GAGVSQSPRYKVTKRGQDVTLRCDPISSHATLYWYQQALGQGPEFLTYFNYEAQPDKSGLPSDRFSAERPEGSISTLTIQRTEQRDSAMYRCASSLDFNYEQYFGPGTRLTVT.

The rearrangement links TRBV27 to TRBJ1-1; the match to TRBD1 covers 8 bases. Trimming removed 5 bases from V and 4 bases from J; junction bases left unmatched: 9. CDR3 size: 15 residues. Germline-derived CDR1 and CDR2 are MNHEY and SMNVEV (reference sequence). DNA for the CDR3: TGTGCCAGCAGTAAACCGACAGGGGTGGCCACTGAAGCTTTCTTT. This gives the protein CASSKPTGVATEAFF.

This clonotype was recorded once. This chain uses TRBV20-1 with TRBJ2-2; no clear D. This CDR3 region has 13 residues. V was cut by 5 bases and J by 3 bases, with 10 bases left in between. Germline CDR1 is DFQATT and CDR2 is SNEGSKA (reference sequence). CDR3 protein: CSAFRVDTGELFF. CDR3 bases: TGCAGTGCTTTCCGAGTAGACACCGGGGAGCTGTTTTTT.

This clonotype occurred a few times. The V gene is TRBV7-3, the J gene TRBJ1-2, with D possibly matching TRBD1 (6 bases). CDR1 SGHTA and CDR2 FQGTGA come from the germline V gene. This CDR3 comprises 19 residues. The V gene lost 4 bases and the J gene lost 3 bases, with 27 bases spanning the gap. The CDR3 DNA follows: TGTGCCAGCAGCTCCCTCCCCCTTGAGGACAGCCCCTTTGACTATGGCTACACCTTC. This sequence encodes CASSSLPLEDSPFDYGYTF.

This clonotype has a handful of counts. This chain uses TRBV30 with TRBJ2-1, with 9 bases lining up with TRBD1. The ends lost 2 bases at V and 7 bases at J; junction bases unmatched: 15. Looked up from germline, CDR1 is GTSNPN and CDR2 is SVGIG (reference sequence). The CDR3 loop spans 17 amino acids. Here the CDR3 DNA reads TGTGCCTGGAGTACTACTCACAGGGGGCTCCCTCTTAATGAGCAGTTCTTC. Its translation is CAWSTTHRGLPLNEQFF. Full variable domain (missing parts from reference TRBV30 and TRBJ2-1): SQTIHQWPATLVQPVGSPLSLECTVEGTSNPNLYWYRQAAGRGLQLLFYSVGIGQISSEVPQNLSASRPQDRQFILSSKKLLLSDSGFYLCAWSTTHRGLPLNEQFFGPGTRLTVL.

This chain connects TRBV19 to TRBJ1-1; no definite D call. Germline V CDR1 and CDR2: LNHDA, SQIVND (reference sequence). The CDR3 spans 13 residues. V was trimmed by 4 bases and J by 1 base, leaving 7 bases between them. CDR3 region: CASSNFQNTEAFF. In DNA form, the CDR3 reads TGTGCCAGTAGTAACTTCCAGAACACTGAAGCTTTCTTT.

In its sample, this clonotype was seen a few times. The chain combines TRBV6-1 with TRBJ1-1; 8 positions agree with TRBD1. CDR1 and CDR2 (germline): MNHNS, SASEGT. The CDR3 consists of 14 residues. The V gene end was trimmed by 4 bases and the J gene end by 2 bases; junction bases not matched to a gene: 3. The CDR3 coding sequence is TGTGCCAGCAGTGGGGACAGGAGAAACACTGAAGCTTTCTTT. Its protein product is CASSGDRRNTEAFF.

The chain employs TRBV19 and TRBJ1-5; D is ambiguous. Per the germline V gene, CDR1 is LNHDA and CDR2 is SQIVND (reference sequence). Trimming took off 3 bases at V and 7 bases at J, with 10 bases between the two ends. CDR3 length: 13 residues. This chain's CDR3 is CASSIRQLQPQHF. Written as DNA, the CDR3 is TGTGCCAGTAGTATCCGGCAGTTGCAGCCCCAGCATTTT.